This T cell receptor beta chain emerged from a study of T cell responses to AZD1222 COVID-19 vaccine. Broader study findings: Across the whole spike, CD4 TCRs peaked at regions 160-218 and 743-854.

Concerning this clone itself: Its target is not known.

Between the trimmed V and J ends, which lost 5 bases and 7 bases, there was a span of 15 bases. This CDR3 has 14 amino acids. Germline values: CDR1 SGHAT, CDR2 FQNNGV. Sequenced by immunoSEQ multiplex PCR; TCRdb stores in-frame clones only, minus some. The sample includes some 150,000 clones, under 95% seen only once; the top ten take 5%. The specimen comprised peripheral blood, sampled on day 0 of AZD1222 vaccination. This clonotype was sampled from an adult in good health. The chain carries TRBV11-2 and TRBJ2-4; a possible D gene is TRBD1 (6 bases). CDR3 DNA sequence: TGTGCCAGCAGCGCCGCACAGGGAAGGAACATTCAGTACTTC. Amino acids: CASSAAQGRNIQYF.